This T cell receptor (beta chain) was recorded in a study of T cells in women clearing cervical HPV infection. Study-wide context: Cases were women with histologically confirmed HPV16-related CIN3 or worse, including a couple of invasive cancers.

Only in-frame clones appear in the TCRdb table, and some are missing; sequencing was by immunoSEQ multiplex PCR. Recorded for this sample: about 25,000 clones. Regarding the study as a whole: TRBV6-7 relative abundance averaged about 0.1% in cases and approximately 0.15% in controls. CIN3+ cases had significantly higher TCR repertoire richness than controls, but evenness did not differ.

A note on this clone: The target antigen is unknown. From the germline J gene comes the end of the CDR3, since the read stops 3 residues before it.

The junction had 5 bases not matched to a gene; V was cut back by 5 bases and J by 7 bases. The V gene's germline CDR1 is DFQATT and CDR2 SNEGSKA (reference sequence). This CDR3 spans 12 amino acids. Material for sequencing was blood buffy coat. This clonotype was obtained from a woman aged 18 to 75 with a cervical HPV16 infection that either progressed to CIN3+ or cleared (not recorded which). The gene calls are TRBV20-1 and TRBJ1-1; 9 nucleotides agree with TRBD1. The CDR3: CSAQQGASEAFF. The sequenced CDR3 bases are TGCAGTGCTCAACAGGGGGCGAGTGAA.